This entry features one T cell receptor beta chain sequence. Its matching antigen is unknown. This sample is drawn from a study of CD8 T cells in ankylosing spondylitis. Study observations and caveats: Significant enrichment of disease-linked clones was reportedly seen in matched ankylosing spondylitis synovial fluid. What seemed typical of ankylosing spondylitis blood was a TCR beta motif built from several highly homologous variants.

Making the TCR beta libraries involved quantitative 5'-RACE with molecular barcodes. Via MiXCR, TCRdb re-called the 5' RACE reads, giving one row per CDR3 protein. This table holds fewer than 400,000 distinct CDR3 sequences, less than 10% found once. The germline gives CDR1 MNHEY, CDR2 SVGAGI. The V gene end was trimmed by 7 bases and the J gene end by 0 bases; junction bases not matched to a gene: 8. The CDR3 sequence is 16 residues long. V is TRBV6-5 and J is TRBJ2-1, with 8 bases matching TRBD1. The sample comprised blood, either unsorted or a sorted T cell fraction (not recorded which). The clonotype was recovered from a male donor with ankylosing spondylitis. The CDR3 sequence is CASIRTGQSSYNEQFF. The CDR3 DNA follows: TGTGCCAGCATTAGGACAGGGCAAAGCTCCTACAATGAGCAGTTCTTC.